In its sample, the clone carrying this T cell receptor (beta chain) was seen once. Its antigen is not identified. The assay was immunoSEQ multiplex PCR, and TCRdb's table has in-frame clones only and misses some. The data show some 20,000 clones, around 80% seen once. This record belongs to a study of OX40 agonist ivuxolimab in advanced cancers. About the research overall: Administration of intravenous ivuxolimab to patients occurred every 2 weeks at 0.01 to 10 mg/kg.

General study findings and limits: Low levels of normalized T-cell clonal expansion also appeared in some nonresponders. The mean number of expanded clones was higher in CD8+ T cells than in CD4+.

Germline assignment: CDR1 ENHRY and CDR2 SYGVKD. The CDR3 contains 11 residues. Between the trimmed V and J ends, which lost 10 bases and 8 bases, there was a span of 14 bases. The sequence was collected from an adult with an advanced solid tumor such as melanoma, head and neck, liver or kidney cancer. The sample here was CD4+ or CD8+ T cells sorted from blood, taken in a trial of the OX40 agonist ivuxolimab. The genes are TRBV10-3 and TRBJ1-2, with D maybe TRBD1 (5 bases). CDR3 DNA sequence: TGTGCCACACAGGTTGATCAGGGCTACACCTTC. It specifies CATQVDQGYTF.